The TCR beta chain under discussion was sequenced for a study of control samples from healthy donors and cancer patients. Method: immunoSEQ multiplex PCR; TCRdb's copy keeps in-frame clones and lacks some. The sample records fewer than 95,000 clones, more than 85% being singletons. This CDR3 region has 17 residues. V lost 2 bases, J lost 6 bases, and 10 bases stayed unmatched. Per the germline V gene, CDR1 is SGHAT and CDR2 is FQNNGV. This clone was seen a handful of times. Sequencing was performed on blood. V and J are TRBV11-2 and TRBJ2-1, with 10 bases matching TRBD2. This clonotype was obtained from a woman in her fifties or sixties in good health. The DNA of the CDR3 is TGTGCCAGCAGCTTACGGGGCAGCGGGGGGGCCTTCAATGAGCAGTTCTTC. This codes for CASSLRGSGGAFNEQFF. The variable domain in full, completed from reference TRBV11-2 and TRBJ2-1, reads EAGVAQSPRYKIIEKRQSVAFWCNPISGHATLYWYQQILGQGPKLLIQFQNNGVVDDSQLPKDRFSAERLKGVDSTLKIQPAKLEDSAVYLCASSLRGSGGAFNEQFFGPGTRLTVL.